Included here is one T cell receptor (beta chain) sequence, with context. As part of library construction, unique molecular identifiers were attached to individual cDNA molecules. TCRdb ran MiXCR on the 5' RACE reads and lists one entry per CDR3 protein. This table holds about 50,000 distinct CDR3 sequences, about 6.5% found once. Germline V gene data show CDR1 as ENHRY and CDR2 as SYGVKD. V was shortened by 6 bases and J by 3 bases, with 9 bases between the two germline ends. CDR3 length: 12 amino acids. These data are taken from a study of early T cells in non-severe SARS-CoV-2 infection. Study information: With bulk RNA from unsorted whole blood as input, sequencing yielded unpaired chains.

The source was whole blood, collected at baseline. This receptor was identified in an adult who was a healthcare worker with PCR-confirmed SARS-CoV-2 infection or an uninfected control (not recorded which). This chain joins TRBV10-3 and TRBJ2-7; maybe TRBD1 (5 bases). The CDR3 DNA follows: TGTGCCATCAGACAGGAAGGCTACGAGCAGTACTTC. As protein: CAIRQEGYEQYF.